This TCR beta chain was identified during a study of blood T cell repertoires in COVID-19. As for the study in general: The samples span acute and convalescent COVID-19 from the United States, Italy and Spain. The analysed material was cDNA or gDNA that came from T cells, B-cell-depleted T cells, or PBMCs.

Authors' methods: The authors estimated nucleated cell counts from reference gene primer amplification. Method: immunoSEQ multiplex PCR; TCRdb's copy keeps in-frame clones and lacks some. V, J and clone size are those of that table, while D and trimming were read from the DNA. The data hold hundreds of thousands of clones, with 85% to 90% observed a single time. Those who participated ranged in age from about 18 to 89 years and resided in 20 to 30 US areas. This TCR derives from a woman in her late teens or twenties who had recovered from COVID-19. Sample: PBMCs or T cells enriched from blood (not recorded which).

The CDR3 region has the DNA TGTGCCAGTAGTATTCCGGGACAGGGGGCGCCGGTGACTGAAGCTTTCTTT. Translated, it gives CASSIPGQGAPVTEAFF. This chain connects TRBV19 to TRBJ1-1, with TRBD1 identical over 12 bases. From germline, CDR1 is LNHDA and CDR2 SQIVND (reference sequence). The junction had 10 bases not matched to a gene; V was cut back by 3 bases and J by 5 bases. The CDR3 covers 17 residues.